This T cell receptor beta chain comes out of a study of OX40 agonist ivuxolimab in advanced cancers. General notes on the study: The costimulatory receptor OX40 (CD134) was targeted by ivuxolimab, a fully human IgG2 agonistic monoclonal antibody. Intravenous ivuxolimab was administered to patients every 2 weeks at six dose levels: 0.01, 0.1, 0.3, 1.5, 3 and 10 mg/kg. Of the roughly 51 patients in dose escalation, approximately 20 had hepatocellular carcinoma, approximately 15 had melanoma, 9 had renal cell carcinoma and 9 had head and neck cancer. In the dose-escalation cohort, around four fifths of patients were male, and the mean age was roughly 60 years, with a range of roughly 20 to 79. Prior anti-PD-1, anti-PD-L1 or anti-CTLA-4 therapy was permitted, and checkpoint inhibitors had been received by roughly two fifths of dose-escalation patients. Partial responses occurred in three dose-escalation patients, of whom one had hepatocellular carcinoma and two had cutaneous melanoma. The purpose of peripheral TCRbeta sequencing was to test whether ivuxolimab changed TCR sequence diversity and led to clonal T-cell expansion. The monotherapy dose-escalation portion (N ≈ 52 patients) of the phase I ivuxolimab trial is reported in the paper. What the study reported, not specific to this receptor: After ivuxolimab, CD8+ T cells had more expanded clones than CD4+ T cells on average. In the 0.1-3.0 mg/kg groups, partial responders were among the patients with the lowest normalized peripheral clonal expansion, particularly in CD8+ T cells. Low levels of normalized T-cell clonal expansion were also seen in some patients who did not respond. At doses from 0.1 to 3.0 mg/kg, clonal expansion was seen in both CD4+ and CD8+ blood T cells between baseline and week 6. Which antigens the clonally expanded peripheral T cells were specific for was not determined.

This clone appeared once. No antigen is known for it. No much larger clonotype is one base removed from it; base qualities were not supplied. Patients with a history of autoimmune disease or receiving systemic immunosuppression were excluded from the trial. In every dose cohort, peripheral blood was drawn for TCR sequencing at baseline, cycle 4 day 1, and cycle 7 day 1. Samples were obtained from an open-label, multicenter, first-in-human phase I dose-escalation trial of ivuxolimab. The trial enrolled adults with locally advanced or metastatic head and neck squamous cell, hepatocellular, melanoma or renal cell carcinoma. Before TCR sequencing, CD4+ T cells and CD8+ T cells were sorted from peripheral blood as separate populations. The germline V gene encodes CDR1 SGHTA and CDR2 FQGTGA. At the junction V is shortened by 2 bases and J by 9 bases; bases outside the gene matches: 6. From the cysteine up to the phenylalanine, the CDR3 has a length of 16 residues. Only the CDR3 portion is preserved as DNA: 48 bases, with reading frame beginning at the first base.

To sequence the TCRbeta CDR3 region, genomic DNA was isolated from the sorted cells. The immunoSEQ Assay was used to sequence the TCRbeta CDR3 regions. Imported from immuneACCESS, the table was reduced by TCRdb to in-frame sequences with V and J called. These copies leave out some clones; in studies compared against another copy, an unresolved V gene accounts for under half, and the cause of the remainder is not known. The sample table lists roughly 93,000 clones, 92% of them with a count of one. The ten biggest clones cover roughly 0.53% of the sample. The material sequenced was CD4+ or CD8+ T cells sorted from blood, taken in a trial of the OX40 agonist ivuxolimab. This clonotype was obtained from an adult with an advanced solid tumor such as melanoma, head and neck, liver or kidney cancer. The rearrangement combines TRBV7-3 with TRBJ2-1; TRBD2 aligns with 14 central bases. The nucleotide sequence reads as follows: TGTGCCAGCAGCTTATGGGGACTAGCGGGAGAGCGTGAGCAGTTCTTC. Its translation is CASSLWGLAGEREQFF.